What follows is one T cell receptor beta chain and its context. Its antigen remains unidentified. This record comes from a study of OX40 agonist ivuxolimab in advanced cancers. Study in general: Three patients, one with hepatocellular carcinoma and two with cutaneous melanoma, responded partially. Findings of the study overall: In CD8+ T cells, expanded clones were on average more numerous than in CD4+.

CDR1 is SGHRS, CDR2 YFSETQ, per germline. With 0 bases removed from V and 4 bases from J, the gap between germline ends came to 10 bases. The length of the CDR3 is 14 residues. Generated by immunoSEQ multiplex PCR, the TCRdb table keeps only in-frame clones and is missing some. The sample consists of about 100,000 clones, less than 90% of them appearing once. This chain uses TRBV5-1 with TRBJ1-2; tentatively, D is TRBD1 (5 bases). Sequenced material: CD4+ or CD8+ T cells sorted from blood, taken in a trial of the OX40 agonist ivuxolimab. The sequence came from an adult with an advanced solid tumor such as melanoma, head and neck, liver or kidney cancer. CDR3: CASSLEDSLYGYTF. Here the CDR3 DNA reads TGCGCCAGCAGCTTGGAAGACAGCCTCTATGGCTACACCTTC.